This is a list of T cell receptor beta chains from one sample in a study of T cell responses to AZD1222 COVID-19 vaccine. TCRdb's table, derived via immunoSEQ multiplex PCR, lists solely in-frame clones and lacks some. The sample shows about 62,000 clones, approximately 90% of them seen only once. Source: peripheral blood, taken on day 0 of AZD1222 vaccination. The receptor set was obtained from an adult in good health. Both conserved end residues are part of each CDR3. Fields, in order: clone size, V gene, J gene, D gene, CDR3 protein, CDR3 DNA. A D gene is named only where the DNA matches it firmly. The size entry is marked missing in some rows and otherwise reads once, few, many or a size class.

-	TRBV4-2	TRBJ2-2	-	CASSPRAGMNTGELFF	TGTGCCAGCAGCCCTAGAGCGGGCATGAACACCGGGGAGCTGTTTTTT
-	TRBV6-5	TRBJ1-3	-	CASRLRGAGNTIYF	TGTGCCAGCCGCTTGAGGGGAGCCGGAAACACCATATATTTT
-	TRBV21-1	TRBJ2-5	-	CASRFRPQETQYF	TGTGCCAGCAGGTTTAGACCTCAAGAGACCCAGTACTTC
-	TRBV10-3	TRBJ2-3	-	CAISGGAGDTQYF	TGTGCCATCAGTGGGGGGGCCGGAGATACGCAGTATTTT
-	TRBV21-1	TRBJ1-4	-	CASSKVEGGNEKLFF	TGTGCCAGCAGCAAAGTTGAAGGCGGCAATGAAAAACTGTTTTTT
-	TRBV5-4	TRBJ1-2	TRBD1	CATTTGWENGYTF	TGTGCCACCACGACAGGGTGGGAAAATGGCTACACCTTC
-	TRBV13	TRBJ1-2	-	CASSLPPTETLRGYTF	TGTGCCAGCAGCTTACCCCCGACAGAAACTCTAAGGGGCTACACCTTC
-	TRBV6-5	TRBJ1-3	-	CASSYSEGGSGNTIYF	TGTGCCAGCAGTTACTCGGAAGGGGGCTCTGGAAACACCATATATTTT
-	TRBV5-1	TRBJ2-7	-	CASSLGAVQDEQYF	TGCGCCAGCAGCTTGGGGGCAGTCCAGGACGAGCAGTACTTC
-	TRBV6-5	TRBJ1-2	-	CASRGLGEGYTF	TGTGCCAGCAGGGGCTTAGGGGAAGGCTACACCTTC
-	TRBV3-1/TRBV3-2	TRBJ2-6	-	CASSHPGGGANVLTF	TGTGCCAGCAGCCACCCCGGGGGCGGGGCCAACGTCCTGACTTTC
-	TRBV18	TRBJ2-5	-	CASSPWARRGQETQYF	TGTGCCAGCTCACCATGGGCTCGCAGGGGCCAAGAGACCCAGTACTTC
once	TRBV9	TRBJ2-2	-	CASSVEYSSAYTGELFF	TGTGCCAGCAGCGTAGAATACAGCTCGGCGTACACCGGGGAGCTGTTTTTT
few	TRBV2	TRBJ2-4	-	CASSAPYRLYF	TGTGCCAGCAGTGCTCCGTATCGTCTGTACTTC
-	TRBV7-9	TRBJ1-2	-	CASSFLWNGYTF	TGTGCCAGCAGCTTCTTGTGGAATGGCTACACCTTC
few	TRBV5-5	TRBJ2-5	-	CASSLRGETQYF	TGTGCCAGCAGCCTGAGGGGGGAGACCCAGTACTTC
-	TRBV18	TRBJ1-2	TRBD1	CASSPGPGQGYSGYTF	TGTGCCAGCTCACCAGGCCCGGGACAGGGGTATAGTGGCTACACCTTC
once	TRBV30	TRBJ1-6	-	CAWSGVWGNSPLHF	TGTGCCTGGAGTGGGGTATGGGGTAATTCACCCCTCCACTTT
-	TRBV18	TRBJ1-5	-	CASSRQTSNQPQHF	TGTGCCAGCTCGCGACAGACTAGCAATCAGCCCCAGCATTTT
-	TRBV21-1	TRBJ2-2	-	CASSRGDTDWELFF	TGTGCCAGCAGCAGGGGGGACACTGATTGGGAGCTGTTTTTT
-	TRBV19	TRBJ2-1	-	CASSIDWGELSTEQFF	TGTGCCAGTAGTATTGATTGGGGAGAACTAAGTACTGAGCAGTTCTTC
-	TRBV18	TRBJ1-1	-	CASSPDRPGSNTEAFF	TGTGCCAGCTCACCAGACAGGCCCGGTAGTAACACTGAAGCTTTCTTT
-	TRBV5-4	TRBJ1-2	TRBD1	CATKQGSLDYGYTF	TGTGCCACCAAACAGGGGTCTCTCGACTATGGCTACACCTTC
-	TRBV5-1	TRBJ2-7	TRBD1	CASSLAQQGALDEQYF	TGCGCCAGCAGCTTGGCCCAACAGGGGGCGCTGGACGAGCAGTACTTC
once	TRBV27	TRBJ2-3	-	CASSPGAIRTDTQYF	TGTGCCAGCAGTCCTGGAGCTATTCGCACAGATACGCAGTATTTT
-	TRBV19	TRBJ2-1	TRBD2	CASSNHRTSGYYNEQFF	TGTGCCAGTAGTAATCACCGGACTAGCGGGTATTACAATGAGCAGTTCTTC
-	TRBV2	TRBJ2-2	TRBD1	CASSVGDSATGELFF	TGTGCCAGCAGTGTGGGGGACAGTGCCACCGGGGAGCTGTTTTTT
-	TRBV4-2	TRBJ2-6	-	CASSAPGANVLTF	TGTGCCAGCAGCGCTCCGGGGGCCAACGTCCTGACTTTC
-	TRBV7-3	TRBJ1-3	-	CASSTYGEGNTIYF	TGTGCCAGCAGCACGTACGGGGAAGGAAACACCATATATTTT
-	TRBV4-2	TRBJ1-2	-	CASSQDLGRGPFLYGYTF	TGTGCCAGCAGCCAAGATTTGGGTCGGGGTCCCTTTCTATATGGCTACACCTTC
-	TRBV5-8	TRBJ1-3	-	CASSLDGSDSGNTIYF	TGTGCCAGCAGCTTGGACGGGAGCGACTCTGGAAACACCATATATTTT
-	TRBV7-2	TRBJ2-7	TRBD1	CASSFTGGRSYEQYF	TGTGCCAGCAGCTTTACAGGGGGGCGCAGTTACGAGCAGTACTTC
-	TRBV5-1	TRBJ1-1	TRBD1	CASSPQVPGQSEAFF	TGCGCCAGCAGCCCCCAAGTCCCGGGACAGTCTGAAGCTTTCTTT
-	TRBV28	TRBJ1-2	-	CASSFLGGYTF	TGTGCCAGCAGTTTTTTGGGTGGCTACACCTTC
few	TRBV19	TRBJ1-1	-	CASRNREPLNTEAFF	TGTGCCAGTAGGAATAGGGAACCCTTGAACACTGAAGCTTTCTTT
-	TRBV29-1	TRBJ1-1	-	CSVEGQGIMNTEAFF	TGCAGCGTTGAGGGGCAGGGCATAATGAACACTGAAGCTTTCTTT
once	TRBV5-8	TRBJ2-3	-	CASSFEFTDTQYF	TGTGCCAGCAGCTTCGAATTCACAGATACGCAGTATTTT
once	TRBV27	TRBJ1-6	-	CASSPRQRSSYNSPLHF	TGTGCCAGCAGTCCCCGGCAGAGGAGCTCCTATAATTCACCCCTCCACTTT
-	TRBV7-9	TRBJ1-5	-	CASSLDNGQPQHF	TGTGCCAGCAGCTTAGATAATGGCCAGCCCCAGCATTTT
-	TRBV11-2	TRBJ2-1	-	CASSPSLFNEQFF	TGTGCCAGCAGCCCCTCCCTTTTCAATGAGCAGTTCTTC
-	TRBV7-3	TRBJ1-1	TRBD1	CASSLNAGTVNTEAFF	TGTGCCAGCAGCTTAAATGCCGGGACAGTAAACACTGAAGCTTTCTTT
-	TRBV7-6	TRBJ2-5	TRBD1	CASSLGNSGTGSAETQYF	TGTGCCAGCAGCTTAGGCAACTCCGGGACAGGGTCGGCAGAGACCCAGTACTTC
-	TRBV2	TRBJ1-1	TRBD1	CASSLSGQVMKAFF	TGTGCCAGCAGTCTCTCGGGACAGGTGATGAAAGCTTTCTTT
-	TRBV15	TRBJ1-5	TRBD1	CATSQGTGQPQHF	TGTGCCACCTCACAGGGGACGGGACAGCCCCAGCATTTT
-	TRBV29-1	TRBJ1-2	-	CSVPSVEHAYGYTF	TGCAGCGTTCCAAGCGTGGAGCACGCGTATGGCTACACCTTC